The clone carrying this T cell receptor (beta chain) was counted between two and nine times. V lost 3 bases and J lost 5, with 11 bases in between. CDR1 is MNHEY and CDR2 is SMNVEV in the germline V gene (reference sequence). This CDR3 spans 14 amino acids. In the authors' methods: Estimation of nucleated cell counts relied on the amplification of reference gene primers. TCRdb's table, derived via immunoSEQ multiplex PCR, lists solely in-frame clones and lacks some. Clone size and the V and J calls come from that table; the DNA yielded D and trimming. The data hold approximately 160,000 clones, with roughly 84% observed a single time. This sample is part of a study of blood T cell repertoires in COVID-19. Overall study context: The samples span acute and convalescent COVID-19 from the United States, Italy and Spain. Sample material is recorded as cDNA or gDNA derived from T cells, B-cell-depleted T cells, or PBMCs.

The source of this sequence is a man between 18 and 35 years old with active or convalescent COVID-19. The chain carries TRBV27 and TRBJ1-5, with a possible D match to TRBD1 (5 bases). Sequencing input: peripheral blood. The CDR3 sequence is CASSLGGPDQPQHF. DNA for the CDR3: TGTGCCAGCAGTTTGGGGGGTCCGGATCAGCCCCAGCATTTT.